The 13 T cell receptor beta chains listed next were all sequenced from one sample in a study of T cells after yellow fever vaccination. TCRdb fed the 5' RACE reads into MiXCR, producing one record per CDR3 protein. The sample carries hundreds of thousands of distinct CDR3 sequences, approximately 4% recorded once. The material was PBMCs, obtained 5 days after the yellow fever booster vaccination. These receptors were collected from a young man who received the YFV17D yellow fever vaccine.

This clonotype was detected ten times or more. The chain carries TRBV5-1 and TRBJ2-6; weak D call: TRBD2 (5 bases). The V end lost 2 bases, the J end lost 0 bases, and 15 bases lay between the germline ends. CDR3 size: 18 residues. The germline gives CDR1 SGHRS, CDR2 YFSETQ. The CDR3 here is CASSFSEPGSSGANVLTF. The DNA for the CDR3 is TGCGCCAGCAGCTTCTCTGAGCCGGGAAGCTCTGGGGCCAACGTCCTGACTTTC.

This clonotype has just a few counts. This chain links TRBV7-8 with TRBJ2-3; 10 positions match TRBD1. Germline V gives CDR1 SGHVS, CDR2 FQNEAQ. Trimming cost V 8 bases and J 5 bases; bases outside gene matches: 16. The CDR3 sequence is 17 residues long. DNA of the CDR3: TGTGCCAGCGGCCTGGATGCGGGGACAGGGGTCCGAGATACGCAGTATTTT. Its protein product is CASGLDAGTGVRDTQYF.

This chain uses TRBV11-2 with TRBJ2-3; D is unclear. V lost 3 bases to trimming and J lost 1 base, with 8 bases between them. The CDR3 is 14 amino acids. Germline-derived CDR1 and CDR2 are SGHAT and FQNNGV. CDR3 loop: CASSLGPRTDTQYF. CDR3 in DNA: TGTGCCAGCAGCTTGGGCCCACGCACAGATACGCAGTATTTT.

The chain couples TRBV5-4 to TRBJ2-3; D gene uncertain. V lost 4 bases and J 1 base, leaving 10 bases between the germline ends. The CDR3 extends over 14 amino acids. Germline loops: CDR1 SGHNT, CDR2 YYREEE (reference sequence). CDR3 residues: CASSNYTRTDTQYF. CDR3 sequence (DNA): TGTGCCAGCAGCAATTACACCCGCACAGATACGCAGTATTTT.

There are a few counts of this clonotype. The V gene is TRBV5-5, the J gene TRBJ2-7; D ambiguous. The V end lost 1 base, the J end lost 2 bases, and 7 bases lay between the germline ends. Looked up from germline, CDR1 is SGHKS and CDR2 is YYEKEE (reference sequence). The CDR3 length is 13 residues. The chain's CDR3 is CASSLTSAYEQYV. The CDR3 nucleotides are TGTGCCAGCAGCTTGACTTCAGCCTACGAGCAGTACGTC.

This chain connects TRBV19 to TRBJ1-1; 9 bases are shared with TRBD1. Germline lookup yields CDR1 LNHDA and CDR2 SQIVND (reference sequence). J lost 3 bases, V lost 3 bases, and 20 bases had no gene match. This CDR3 spans 20 amino acids. CDR3 bases: TGTGCCAGTAGTATTCTGAAAAACCGGACAGGGGATTCGTGGGACACTGAAGCTTTCTTT. Translated: CASSILKNRTGDSWDTEAFF.

This clonotype was seen repeatedly, ten times or more. The chain uses TRBV4-2 and TRBJ1-2, with D maybe TRBD1 (6 bases). V lost 4 bases and J 4 bases, leaving 10 bases between the germline ends. Germline V gene sequence: CDR1 LGHNA, CDR2 YNFKEQ. The CDR3 totals 13 residues. CDR3 bases: TGTGCCAGCAGCCGGACAGACGGCTATGGCTACACCTTC. It translates to CASSRTDGYGYTF.

The CDR3 DNA is TGTGCCAGCAGCCATTCCGGGACTCGGGAGACCCAGTACTTC. This encodes CASSHSGTRETQYF. The V call is TRBV7-6, the J call TRBJ2-5, with D maybe TRBD2 (6 bases). Germline V CDR1 and CDR2: SGHVS, FNYEAQ. Trimming removed 5 bases from V and 5 bases from J, with 15 bases in between. CDR3 length equals 14 residues. The full variable domain, completed using reference TRBV7-6 and TRBJ2-5, is GAGVSQSPRYKVTKRGQDVALRCDPISGHVSLYWYRQALGQGPEFLTYFNYEAQQDKSGLPNDRFSAERPEGSISTLTIQRTEQRDSAMYRCASSHSGTRETQYFGPGTRLLVL.

This clonotype has more than one count but fewer than ten. The chain joins TRBV20-1 to TRBJ2-7; possibly TRBD1 for D (6 bases). The CDR3 extends over 13 amino acids. Trimming removed 1 base from V and 2 bases from J, with 9 bases in between. Germline V gives CDR1 DFQATT, CDR2 SNEGSKA (reference sequence). The CDR3 DNA follows: TGCAGTGCTAGAGGGGACAAACCCTACGAGCAGTACTTC. The encoded protein is CSARGDKPYEQYF.

This clonotype showed up many times. The V and J genes are TRBV12-5 and TRBJ2-7; the D is unclear. With 5 bases removed from V and 2 bases from J, the gap between germline ends came to 4 bases. This CDR3 spans 11 amino acids. Germline CDR1 is LGHNT and CDR2 is FRNRAP. This chain's CDR3 is CASGHPYEQYV. The CDR3 nucleotides are TGTGCTAGTGGTCATCCCTACGAGCAGTACGTC.

The V call is TRBV21-1, the J call TRBJ1-1. TRBV21-1 is recorded as a pseudogene. The CDR3 has 13 amino acids. Written as DNA, the CDR3 is TGTGCCAGCAGCAAACCAGGGAACACTGAAGCTTTCTTT. Translated, it gives CASSKPGNTEAFF.

This clonotype has more than one count but fewer than ten. The chain has TRBV7-2 and TRBJ1-3; possible D gene TRBD1, 5 bases. CDR1 and CDR2 (germline): SGHTA, FQGNSA. Deletions cut 2 bases from V and 2 bases from J, with 13 bases between. This CDR3 contains 16 residues. In DNA form, the CDR3 reads TGTGCCAGCAGCTTAAGTGGGGGTGCCACTGGAAACACCATATATTTT. Protein sequence: CASSLSGGATGNTIYF.

This clonotype occurred many times. The V call is TRBV5-6, the J call TRBJ2-5; tentative D call: TRBD2 (6 bases). Germline values: CDR1 SGHDT, CDR2 YYEEEE. This CDR3 comprises 17 residues. Trimming removed 2 bases from V and 1 base from J, with 18 bases in between. The CDR3 sequence is CASSFGNWDLPQETQYF. In DNA form, the CDR3 reads TGTGCCAGCAGCTTTGGCAACTGGGACTTGCCCCAAGAGACCCAGTACTTC.